This T cell receptor beta chain was captured in a study of T-cell reconstitution after alpha-beta-depleted transplantation in children. This clonotype was detected many times. Unique molecular identifiers were built into the TCRbeta library. Each CDR3 protein gets one entry after TCRdb re-called the PCR reads with MiXCR. The profile shows 200,000 to 250,000 distinct CDR3 sequences, about 11% of them singletons. V dropped 5 bases and J dropped 5 bases, with 18 bases sitting between them. This CDR3 region has 15 residues. Germline V CDR1 and CDR2: SGHAT, FQNNGV. The material sequenced was PBMCs from the stem cell graft donor, taken from the stem cell graft. The chain couples TRBV11-2 to TRBJ1-1, with D unclear. This receptor was obtained from a human donor who donated a stem cell graft to a child with acute lymphoblastic leukemia. The CDR3 spells CASSPAPGFGTEAFF. Here the CDR3 DNA reads TGTGCCAGCAGCCCCGCCCCAGGTTTCGGAACTGAAGCTTTCTTT.